Each of the 18 T cell receptor beta chains below was sequenced from the same sample in a study of shared clonotypes between healthy human individuals. The data were produced by immunoSEQ multiplex PCR, yet TCRdb's version contains in-frame clones alone and is incomplete. The table shows over 400,000 clones, with more than 65% occurring only once. The specimen was PBMCs. The receptors here all came from a woman between 40 and 55 years old in good health. Some clones in this sample may be carry-over from other donors' samples.

This clone was detected ten times or more. This specimen includes other DNA sequences encoding the same CDR3. The chain has TRBV5-5 and TRBJ1-6; D might be TRBD1 (5 bases). Trimming shortened V by 1 base and J by 7 bases, and 12 bases separated the two germline ends. This CDR3 is built from 15 residues. In germline, CDR1 is SGHKS, CDR2 YYEKEE (reference sequence). The CDR3 region has the DNA TGTGCCAGCAGCTTGTGGGGCTGGGCAAATTCACCCCTCCACTTT. Protein product: CASSLWGWANSPLHF.

The V and J genes are TRBV5-5 and TRBJ2-7; TRBD2 matches at 7 bases. There are 17 residues in the CDR3. Germline loops: CDR1 SGHKS, CDR2 YYEKEE (reference sequence). V gave up 0 bases and J gave up 2 bases; unmatched junction bases: 11. The CDR3 nucleotides are TGTGCCAGCAGCTTGGGTGGCGTCGGGGGGAACCCCTACGAGCAGTACTTC. Translated: CASSLGGVGGNPYEQYF.

The rearrangement links TRBV4-2 to TRBJ1-1; no firm D call. The CDR3 loop spans 13 amino acids. Germline CDR1 reads LGHNA; CDR2 reads YNFKEQ. The V end was cut by 3 bases, the J end by 2 bases, with 7 bases between. The chain's CDR3 is CASSQDSNTEAFF. CDR3 nucleotides: TGTGCCAGCAGCCAGGACTCTAACACTGAAGCTTTCTTT.

This clone was counted a few times. The same CDR3 arises from other DNA sequences in this sample as well. The chain couples TRBV7-9 to TRBJ1-4; tentatively, D is TRBD1 (6 bases). Deletions cut 1 base from V and 6 bases from J, with 12 bases between. The length of the CDR3 is 15 residues. Germline V gene data show CDR1 as SEHNR and CDR2 as FQNEAQ (reference sequence). The CDR3 here is CASSLVGRGDEKLFF. The DNA for the CDR3 is TGTGCCAGCAGCTTAGTGGGCAGGGGCGATGAAAAACTGTTTTTT.

As concerns this clone: Since a far larger clone is one base different, this is likely a read error. This sample also contains other DNA sequences that code for the same CDR3. This chain joins TRBV29-1 and TRBJ2-7; unclear D gene. Germline V gives CDR1 SQVTM, CDR2 ANQGSEA. CDR3 length: 11 amino acids. Between the trimmed V and J ends, which lost 3 bases and 4 bases, there was a span of 7 bases. CDR3: CSVDSGYEQYF. For the CDR3, the DNA is TGCAGCGTTGATTCAGGTTACGAGCAGTACTTC.

This clone was observed at least ten times. Other DNA sequences of this sample code for an identical CDR3. The V gene is TRBV4-3, the J gene TRBJ2-2; tentative D call: TRBD2 (6 bases). The CDR3 extends over 18 amino acids. With 4 bases removed from V and 5 bases from J, the gap between germline ends came to 23 bases. Per the germline V gene, CDR1 is LGHNA and CDR2 is YSLEER. The CDR3 region has the DNA TGCGCCAGCAGCCGACGTCTTTTTTCGCGGGAAGGAACCGGGGAGCTGTTTTTT. It codes for CASSRRLFSREGTGELFF.

Remarks on this clone: This may arise from a read error, as a much more abundant clone is one base away. The CDR3 protein is CASSNQRTGPITDTQYF. The CDR3 DNA reads TGTGCCAGCAGCAACCAAAGGACAGGGCCAATCACAGATACGCAGTATTTT. V is TRBV5-8 and J is TRBJ2-3; 8 bases are a match to TRBD1. Germline V gives CDR1 SGHTS, CDR2 YDEGEE. This CDR3 spans 17 amino acids. The J segment lost 2 bases and the V segment lost 4 bases, leaving 12 bases of the junction unmatched.

V usage is TRBV9 and J usage is TRBJ1-4; 8 nucleotides align to TRBD1. The length of the CDR3 is 13 residues. CDR1 and CDR2 from the germline V gene are SGDLS and YYNGEE. J gave up 7 bases and V 3 bases, and 2 bases lay outside the gene matches. This chain's CDR3 is CASSGTGIEKLFF. CDR3 DNA: TGTGCCAGCAGCGGGACAGGGATTGAAAAACTGTTTTTT.

The CDR3 DNA reads as TGCGCCAGCAGCCGGGGACTAGCGGGAGCCTCCTACGAGCAGTACTTC. This gives the protein CASSRGLAGASYEQYF. V and J are TRBV5-1 and TRBJ2-7, with 14 bases fitting TRBD2. The CDR3 runs to 16 residues. J lost 0 bases, V lost 4 bases, and 3 bases had no gene match. In germline, CDR1 is SGHRS, CDR2 YFSETQ.

The chain has TRBV28 and TRBJ2-5; 7 bases are a match to TRBD2. Looked up from germline, CDR1 is MDHEN and CDR2 is SYDVKM. J gave up 7 bases and V 5 bases, and 13 bases lay outside the gene matches. The CDR3 sequence is 15 residues long. CDR3 DNA: TGTGCCAGCAGTCGGGCGCGGGGGATCGTGGGGACCCAGTACTTC. Protein product: CASSRARGIVGTQYF.

The chain combines TRBV19 with TRBJ1-2; TRBD1 aligns across 8 bases. The CDR3 spans 15 residues. V gave up 3 bases and J gave up 4 bases; unmatched junction bases: 7. Per germline, CDR1 LNHDA and CDR2 SQIVND (reference sequence). The CDR3 sequence is CASSIPGGYGYGYTF. The CDR3 DNA follows: TGTGCCAGTAGTATCCCAGGGGGCTACGGCTATGGCTACACCTTC.

The chain couples TRBV28 to TRBJ1-1, with 10 bases matching TRBD1. There are 14 residues in the CDR3. Germline CDR1 reads MDHEN; CDR2 reads SYDVKM. Germline trimming cut 5 bases from V and 6 bases from J; bases unmatched to any gene: 6. CDR3 nucleotide sequence: TGTGCCAGCAGTCTAAGACAGGGGGCCCCTGAAGCTTTCTTT. Encoded protein: CASSLRQGAPEAFF.

Worth noting for this clone: This could be a read error, since a much larger clone is one nucleotide away. The rearrangement uses TRBV6-4 and TRBJ1-1, with D tentatively TRBD1 (6 bases). The CDR3 has 14 amino acids. Trimming pared 3 bases from V and 0 bases from J, leaving 8 bases between. The germline gives CDR1 MRHNA, CDR2 SNTAGT. Here the CDR3 reads CASSETGMNTEAFF. The CDR3 DNA sequence: TGTGCCAGCAGTGAAACAGGGATGAACACTGAAGCTTTCTTT.

This chain joins TRBV7-2 and TRBJ2-1; 9 bases are a match to TRBD2. Germline trimming cut 4 bases from V and 5 bases from J; bases unmatched to any gene: 9. In germline, CDR1 is SGHTA, CDR2 FQGNSA. The CDR3 is 16 amino acids. CDR3 nucleotide sequence: TGTGCCAGCAGCTCGCTCGGGACTAGCTTTAACAATGAGCAGTTCTTC. Protein sequence: CASSSLGTSFNNEQFF.

J is TRBJ2-4 and V is TRBV28; 10 nucleotides agree with TRBD1. The CDR3 consists of 14 residues. V was pared by 3 bases and J by 6 bases, with 2 bases of the junction left unmatched. Germline V gene lookup returns CDR1 MDHEN and CDR2 SYDVKM. CDR3 loop: CASSLGQGSNIQYF. The CDR3 DNA follows: TGTGCCAGCAGTTTGGGACAGGGGTCAAACATTCAGTACTTC.

This clone turned up a few times. The V and J genes are TRBV11-2 and TRBJ2-5, with D perhaps matching TRBD2 (7 bases). Germline loops: CDR1 SGHAT, CDR2 FQNNGV. The ends were cut back, 0 bases at V and 5 bases at J, with 13 bases in the middle. The CDR3 is 15 amino acids. DNA of the CDR3: TGTGCCAGCAGCTTAGATGGGGGGGCGAGGGAGACCCAGTACTTC. Its protein is CASSLDGGARETQYF.

The gene calls are TRBV28 and TRBJ2-7; D could derive from TRBD1 or TRBD2 (5 bases each). Germline assignment: CDR1 MDHEN and CDR2 SYDVKM. The V end lost 6 bases, the J end lost 0 bases, and 18 bases lay between the germline ends. The CDR3 extends over 16 amino acids. The DNA of the CDR3 is TGTGCCAGCAGCCGACATACCGGGACCAGCTCCTACGAGCAGTACTTC. It specifies CASSRHTGTSSYEQYF.

The chain carries TRBV27 and TRBJ1-1, with 7 positions matching TRBD1. Germline V gene sequence: CDR1 MNHEY, CDR2 SMNVEV (reference sequence). The CDR3 has 15 amino acids. V lost 4 bases to trimming and J lost 11 bases; unmatched junction nucleotides: 16. This CDR3 is CASSSGLRGTVVAFF. The DNA for the CDR3 is TGTGCCAGCAGTTCGGGCCTCAGGGGGACAGTAGTGGCTTTCTTT.